This record concerns one T cell receptor (beta chain) sequence. Antigen: not known. The data belong to a study of beta chain features in type 1 diabetes. Study-level points and caveats: Any PCR bias toward short templates would affect both groups alike. Naive, central memory and Treg TCRB repertoires seemed to resemble each other more closely in patients than they did in healthy donors.

TCRB transcripts that were expressed got sequenced, as all of the isolated RNA had been reverse transcribed. Profiled with immunoSEQ multiplex PCR; TCRdb holds only in-frame clones, not every one. The sample comprises about 290,000 clones, roughly 8% of which are singletons, and more than 0.9% rests with the top ten. Each donor gave one heparinised blood draw averaging about 110 mL. Trimming cost V 1 base and J 1 base, with 10 bases left between them. The germline CDR1 and CDR2 sequences are LGHNA and YSLEER. This CDR3 has 15 residues. V is TRBV4-3 and J is TRBJ2-5; D gene unclear. The source of this sequence is a young woman in good health. Material for sequencing was central memory CD4+ T cells from blood. The CDR3, as DNA: TGCGCCAGCAGCCAAGGTGTGCCCAGCCAAGAGACCCAGTACTTC. It encodes CASSQGVPSQETQYF.